This is a list of T cell receptor beta chains from one sample in a study of T cells in Graves' hyperthyroidism and ophthalmopathy. TCRdb independently ran MiXCR on the multiplex PCR reads; one entry per CDR3 protein. The repertoire holds 500,000 to 750,000 distinct CDR3 sequences, with about 45% as singletons. The sample taken for sequencing was peripheral blood or thyroid tissue (not recorded which). Receptors originate from a woman younger than 35 with Graves' hyperthyroidism. CDR3s include the opening cysteine and the closing phenylalanine or tryptophan. Fields, in order: J gene, V gene, clone size, D gene, CDR3 DNA, CDR3 protein. D genes are given only for firm matches. Size tells how often a clone was seen (once, few, many) or the class of an expanded clone, and some rows leave it out.

j_call: TRBJ1-5
v_call: TRBV29-1
clone_size: -
d_call: -
cdr3_nt: TGCAGCGTTGAAGACATGTTCAGGGGGCCCCAGCATTTT
cdr3_aa: CSVEDMFRGPQHF

j_call: TRBJ2-1
v_call: TRBV7-9
clone_size: few
d_call: TRBD2
cdr3_nt: TGTGCCAGCAGCCCTCTAGCGGGAGGAGGGAATGAGCAGTTCTTC
cdr3_aa: CASSPLAGGGNEQFF

j_call: TRBJ2-5
v_call: TRBV15
clone_size: -
d_call: TRBD2
cdr3_nt: TGTGCCACCAGCAGAGGGGAGGGCAACCTACGGGAGACCCAGTACTTC
cdr3_aa: CATSRGEGNLRETQYF

j_call: TRBJ1-3
v_call: TRBV7-2
clone_size: many
d_call: -
cdr3_nt: TGTGCCAGCAGCTTGGGACCCTTAGGCGGAAACACCATATATTTT
cdr3_aa: CASSLGPLGGNTIYF

j_call: TRBJ2-2
v_call: TRBV6-5
clone_size: many
d_call: -
cdr3_nt: TGTGCCAGCAGGGGTACAGGGTCCACCGGGGAGCTGTTTTTT
cdr3_aa: CASRGTGSTGELFF

j_call: TRBJ2-5
v_call: TRBV11-2
clone_size: many
d_call: -
cdr3_nt: TGTGCGATAGGTCAAGAGACCCAGTACTTC
cdr3_aa: CAIGQETQYF

j_call: TRBJ2-7
v_call: TRBV11-2
clone_size: -
d_call: -
cdr3_nt: TGTGCCAGCAGCTTGGGGGGGCGCCACGAGCAGTACTTC
cdr3_aa: CASSLGGRHEQYF

j_call: TRBJ2-5
v_call: TRBV7-9
clone_size: -
d_call: -
cdr3_nt: TGTGCCAGCAGCCAAAGGGAGGCCCAGTACTTC
cdr3_aa: CASSQREAQYF

j_call: TRBJ1-1
v_call: TRBV29-1
clone_size: -
d_call: -
cdr3_nt: TGCAGCGTTGAAGAGGGCGGAGGCTTT
cdr3_aa: CSVEEGGGF

j_call: TRBJ1-2
v_call: TRBV6-5
clone_size: few
d_call: -
cdr3_nt: TGTGCCAGCAGTTACTCGCTCCGGGGGATCTATGGCTACACCTTC
cdr3_aa: CASSYSLRGIYGYTF

j_call: TRBJ2-5
v_call: TRBV20-1
clone_size: few
d_call: TRBD2
cdr3_nt: TGCAGTGCTAGAGAGGGACTAGCGGGAGGTGAGACCCAGTACTTC
cdr3_aa: CSAREGLAGGETQYF

j_call: TRBJ2-7
v_call: TRBV29-1
clone_size: -
d_call: TRBD1
cdr3_nt: TGCAGCCAAGGTGGGACAGGTACCTACGAGCAGTACTTC
cdr3_aa: CSQGGTGTYEQYF

j_call: TRBJ1-2
v_call: TRBV7-9
clone_size: -
d_call: -
cdr3_nt: TGTGCCAGCAGCTTATACCGGTCGGGGGGCTATGGCTACACCTTC
cdr3_aa: CASSLYRSGGYGYTF

j_call: TRBJ1-2
v_call: TRBV24-1
clone_size: -
d_call: TRBD1
cdr3_nt: TGTGCCACCAGTGATGGGGGACAGGATGGCTATGGCTACACCTTC
cdr3_aa: CATSDGGQDGYGYTF

j_call: TRBJ2-5
v_call: TRBV20-1
clone_size: many
d_call: TRBD2
cdr3_nt: TGCAGTGCTAGAGAGTCTTCTAGCGGGAGGGCGGGAGAGACCCAGTACTTC
cdr3_aa: CSARESSSGRAGETQYF

j_call: TRBJ1-2
v_call: TRBV5-1
clone_size: many
d_call: TRBD1
cdr3_nt: TGCGCCAGCAGTATGACAGGGGTCTATGGCTACACCTTC
cdr3_aa: CASSMTGVYGYTF

j_call: TRBJ2-5
v_call: TRBV2
clone_size: many
d_call: -
cdr3_nt: TGTGCCAGCAGTGATTCCGGAATGGGGGAGACCCAGTACTTC
cdr3_aa: CASSDSGMGETQYF

j_call: TRBJ2-5
v_call: TRBV12-3/TRBV12-4
clone_size: -
d_call: TRBD1
cdr3_nt: TGTGCCAGCAGTCCCTGGGGGACAGGGGGGACCGGGGAGACCCAGTACTTC
cdr3_aa: CASSPWGTGGTGETQYF

j_call: TRBJ2-5
v_call: TRBV24-1
clone_size: -
d_call: TRBD2
cdr3_nt: TGTGCCACCCAAAGCGGGAGCTGGGAGACCCAGTACTTC
cdr3_aa: CATQSGSWETQYF

j_call: TRBJ2-1
v_call: TRBV7-2
clone_size: -
d_call: TRBD2
cdr3_nt: TGTGCCAGCAGCCCTACAACTAGCGGGCCATACAATGAGCAGTTCTTC
cdr3_aa: CASSPTTSGPYNEQFF

j_call: TRBJ1-4
v_call: TRBV9
clone_size: -
d_call: -
cdr3_nt: TGTGCCAGCAGTGAGACAGTAGTCAATGAAAAACTGTTTTTT
cdr3_aa: CASSETVVNEKLFF

j_call: TRBJ2-7
v_call: TRBV20-1
clone_size: many
d_call: -
cdr3_nt: TGCAGTGCCGCAGGGACGGCCTACGAGCAGTACTTC
cdr3_aa: CSAAGTAYEQYF

j_call: TRBJ1-1
v_call: TRBV5-1
clone_size: -
d_call: -
cdr3_nt: TGCGCCAGCAGCCACGAAGCTTTCTTT
cdr3_aa: CASSHEAFF

j_call: TRBJ2-7
v_call: TRBV18
clone_size: -
d_call: -
cdr3_nt: TGTGCCAGCTCACCACCGTTGGGACTCGAGCAGTACTTC
cdr3_aa: CASSPPLGLEQYF

j_call: TRBJ2-7
v_call: TRBV20-1
clone_size: many
d_call: -
cdr3_nt: TGCAGTGCTGGACCTGGGCCGGGAGTCGAGCAGTACTTC
cdr3_aa: CSAGPGPGVEQYF

j_call: TRBJ1-4
v_call: TRBV11-2
clone_size: once
d_call: TRBD1
cdr3_nt: TGTGCCAGCAGCAACGACGAGACAGGGCTTGAGGAAAAGCTGTTTTTT
cdr3_aa: CASSNDETGLEEKLFF

j_call: TRBJ2-2
v_call: TRBV19
clone_size: few
d_call: -
cdr3_nt: TGTGCCAGTCTGAGGGTTAACACCGGGGAGCTGTTTTTT
cdr3_aa: CASLRVNTGELFF

j_call: TRBJ2-3
v_call: TRBV7-2
clone_size: many
d_call: TRBD2
cdr3_nt: TGTGCCAGCAGCTCTAGCGGGAGCACAGATACGCAGTATTTT
cdr3_aa: CASSSSGSTDTQYF